What follows are 20 T cell receptor beta chains derived from one specimen sequenced in a study of blood T cell repertoires in COVID-19. Sequencing was performed with immunoSEQ multiplex PCR; in TCRdb, only in-frame clones are kept and a portion is missing. This table holds around 190,000 clones, about four fifths found once. Material: peripheral blood. These receptors all come from a middle-aged woman with COVID-19, enrolled during active disease.

This clone was found a few times. This chain uses TRBV5-4 with TRBJ1-3; unclear D gene. The V end was cut by 1 base, the J end by 1 base, with 24 bases between. Germline V gene lookup returns CDR1 SGHNT and CDR2 YYREEE (reference sequence). The CDR3 covers 20 residues. The CDR3 loop is CASSLNDLGGRGGSGNTIYF. DNA of the CDR3: TGTGCCAGCAGCTTGAATGATCTTGGTGGGCGGGGAGGGTCTGGAAACACCATATATTTT.

The chain joins TRBV6-5 to TRBJ2-7; weak D call: TRBD1 (5 bases). CDR3 length: 15 amino acids. Germline CDR1 reads MNHEY; CDR2 reads SVGAGI. Trimming pared 6 bases from V and 0 bases from J, leaving 15 bases between. CDR3 in amino acids: CASSVTAQSSYEQYF. Here the CDR3 DNA reads TGTGCCAGCAGCGTGACAGCTCAGAGCTCCTACGAGCAGTACTTC.

V gene TRBV27 combines with J gene TRBJ2-2, with 10 bases fitting TRBD2. V gave up 7 bases and J gave up 6 bases; unmatched junction bases: 11. This CDR3 is built from 16 residues. Germline-derived CDR1 and CDR2 are MNHEY and SMNVEV (reference sequence). The CDR3 sequence is CASISRLAGRPGELFF. The CDR3 DNA follows: TGTGCCAGCATCTCCCGACTAGCGGGCCGCCCCGGGGAGCTGTTTTTT.

This chain joins TRBV5-8 and TRBJ1-1; D call uncertain. Germline V gene lookup returns CDR1 SGHTS and CDR2 YDEGEE. This CDR3 contains 18 residues. V shed 0 bases and J shed 1 base, with 19 bases lying between them. The CDR3 DNA reads TGTGCCAGCAGCTTGGTGTACGGGTCGGGTGTTAGGAACACTGAAGCTTTCTTT. The encoded protein is CASSLVYGSGVRNTEAFF. The full variable domain, completed using reference TRBV5-8 and TRBJ1-1, is EAGVTQSPTHLIKTRGQQATLRCSPISGHTSVYWYQQALGLGLQFLLWYDEGEERNRGNFPPRFSGRQFPNYSSELNVNALELEDSALYLCASSLVYGSGVRNTEAFFGQGTRLTVV.

The table lists this clone with a count of one. This chain links TRBV14 with TRBJ2-3; 7 bases fit TRBD2. V shed 4 bases and J 4 bases; nucleotides not matched to a gene: 14. CDR3 length equals 17 residues. Germline values: CDR1 SGHDN, CDR2 FVKESK. DNA for the CDR3: TGTGCCAGCAGCCCCTTCGGCGGGACTACTCGGTCAGATACGCAGTATTTT. This encodes CASSPFGGTTRSDTQYF.

This rearrangement joins TRBV27 to TRBJ2-7; D remains ambiguous. Germline V gene sequence: CDR1 MNHEY, CDR2 SMNVEV (reference sequence). The CDR3 length is 17 residues. The V and J ends lost 2 bases and 3 bases respectively, with 20 bases between them. The CDR3, as DNA: TGTGCCAGCAGTTTACGTCACTTTGCCGCTGCGAGCTACGAGCAGTACTTC. This gives the protein CASSLRHFAAASYEQYF.

The genes are TRBV27 and TRBJ1-6; no clear D gene. Deletions cut 6 bases from V and 0 bases from J, with 12 bases between. Germline CDR1 reads MNHEY; CDR2 reads SMNVEV (reference sequence). CDR3 length: 16 amino acids. CDR3 loop: CASRPRPSSYNSPLHF. The CDR3 nucleotides read TGTGCCAGCAGGCCCCGTCCGAGCTCCTATAATTCACCCCTCCACTTT.

The CDR3 here is CASSLRQRNQPQHF. The CDR3 DNA reads TGTGCCAGTAGTCTTCGACAGCGCAATCAGCCCCAGCATTTT. The chain couples TRBV19 to TRBJ1-5; TRBD1 is a possible D gene (5 bases). Germline-derived CDR1 and CDR2 are LNHDA and SQIVND (reference sequence). The CDR3 totals 14 residues. V was clipped by 5 bases and J by 2 bases, with 10 bases between them.

This chain links TRBV7-2 with TRBJ2-3; TRBD1 might be the D (6 bases). Germline V gives CDR1 SGHTA, CDR2 FQGNSA. Trimming removed 3 bases from V and 2 bases from J, with 12 bases in between. The CDR3 has 15 amino acids. The CDR3 loop is CASSFRGPITDTQYF. The CDR3 DNA reads as TGTGCCAGCAGCTTCAGGGGTCCGATCACAGATACGCAGTATTTT.

The chain carries TRBV5-8 and TRBJ2-1, with D tentatively TRBD2 (6 bases). This CDR3 has 17 residues. Germline V lookup: CDR1 SGHTS, CDR2 YDEGEE. Trimming left V 0 bases short and J 2 bases short, with 15 bases between. CDR3 DNA sequence: TGTGCCAGCAGCTTGGCCTCCTGGGGGACTGCCTACAATGAGCAGTTCTTC. Translated: CASSLASWGTAYNEQFF.

The V gene is TRBV11-2, the J gene TRBJ1-5, with a tentative D call TRBD1 (5 bases). Germline CDR1 reads SGHAT; CDR2 reads FQNNGV. This CDR3 has 14 residues. V dropped 4 bases and J dropped 2 bases, with 9 bases sitting between them. As DNA, the CDR3 is TGTGCCAGCAGCTCGACAGATCGCAATCAGCCCCAGCATTTT. Translated, it gives CASSSTDRNQPQHF.

This clone has only one observation. The chain carries TRBV12-5 and TRBJ1-2; no clear D. The CDR3 totals 15 residues. V was clipped by 4 bases and J by 2 bases, with 14 bases between them. Germline CDR1 is LGHNT and CDR2 is FRNRAP. The CDR3 nucleotides read TGTGCTAGTGGTTCCTCCGGGAGACCAAACTATGGCTACACCTTC. Its protein is CASGSSGRPNYGYTF.

The chain employs TRBV7-9 and TRBJ1-1; possible D gene TRBD1, 6 bases. The CDR3 sequence is 14 residues long. Germline CDR1 and CDR2: SEHNR and FQNEAQ (reference sequence). The V end was cut by 5 bases, the J end by 1 base, with 11 bases between. CDR3 DNA: TGTGCCAGCAGCCCAACCAGGGGGAACACTGAAGCTTTCTTT. Amino acids: CASSPTRGNTEAFF.

This sequence joins TRBV2 and TRBJ1-2; 7 nucleotides line up with TRBD1. This CDR3 contains 15 residues. V trimming: 4 bases; J trimming: 8 bases; junction bases outside the gene matches: 13. Germline CDR1 SNHLY, CDR2 FYNNEI. CDR3 residues: CASSVGTALETGYTF. The CDR3, as DNA: TGTGCCAGCAGTGTAGGGACAGCCCTCGAGACCGGCTACACCTTC.

With regard to this clone: In the same sample, other DNA sequences code for this CDR3. The rearrangement joins TRBV30 to TRBJ1-2, with TRBD1 matching over 7 bases. Germline loops: CDR1 GTSNPN, CDR2 SVGIG (reference sequence). J was trimmed by 2 bases and V by 1 base; bases with no gene match: 7. This CDR3 has 15 residues. This chain's CDR3 is CAWSASDRPNYGYTF. The CDR3 DNA is TGTGCCTGGAGTGCCTCGGACAGGCCAAACTATGGCTACACCTTC.

This clone came up once. The chain links TRBV11-2 to TRBJ2-5; no reliable D call. V lost 2 bases and J 2 bases, leaving 6 bases between the germline ends. This CDR3 spans 13 amino acids. Germline loops: CDR1 SGHAT, CDR2 FQNNGV. DNA of the CDR3: TGTGCCAGCAGCTTATACTCACAAGAGACCCAGTACTTC. Translating gives CASSLYSQETQYF. The full variable domain, rest sourced from reference TRBV11-2 and TRBJ2-5, is EAGVAQSPRYKIIEKRQSVAFWCNPISGHATLYWYQQILGQGPKLLIQFQNNGVVDDSQLPKDRFSAERLKGVDSTLKIQPAKLEDSAVYLCASSLYSQETQYFGPGTRLLVL.

The chain carries TRBV4-2 and TRBJ2-7, with D possibly TRBD2 on 5 matching bases. The CDR3 sequence is 12 residues long. The V and J ends lost 4 bases and 6 bases respectively, with 10 bases between them. Germline lookup yields CDR1 LGHNA and CDR2 YNFKEQ. The CDR3 reads CASSRTSSEQYF. CDR3 coding DNA: TGTGCCAGCAGCCGAACTAGTAGCGAGCAGTACTTC.

This clone has only a few counts. The rearrangement joins TRBV27 to TRBJ1-1; 11 nucleotides agree with TRBD1. The V and J ends lost 9 bases and 4 bases, in that order; junction bases with no gene match: 7. CDR1 and CDR2 (germline): MNHEY, SMNVEV (reference sequence). The CDR3 is made up of 14 amino acids. CDR3 amino acids: CASKGQGAFTEAFF. Here the CDR3 DNA reads TGTGCCAGTAAAGGACAGGGGGCATTCACTGAAGCTTTCTTT.

The chain is built from TRBV27 and TRBJ1-4, with a weak D call TRBD1 (6 bases). This CDR3 contains 15 residues. Germline assignment: CDR1 MNHEY and CDR2 SMNVEV (reference sequence). Trimming removed 7 bases at V and 3 bases at J, with 15 bases between. The CDR3 spells CASKITGTPNEKLFF. In nucleotides, the CDR3 is TGTGCCAGCAAAATTACAGGGACCCCTAATGAAAAACTGTTTTTT.

V usage is TRBV3-1 (or the pseudogene TRBV3-2) and J usage is TRBJ1-6; D is undetermined. V was trimmed by 3 bases and J by 6 bases, leaving 15 bases between them. This CDR3 is 16 amino acids long. CDR1 LGHDT and CDR2 YNNKEL come from the germline V gene (reference sequence). CDR3 in DNA: TGTGCCAGCAGCCACACCCAGGTTGGTGGTAATTCACCCCTCCACTTT. Its protein is CASSHTQVGGNSPLHF.